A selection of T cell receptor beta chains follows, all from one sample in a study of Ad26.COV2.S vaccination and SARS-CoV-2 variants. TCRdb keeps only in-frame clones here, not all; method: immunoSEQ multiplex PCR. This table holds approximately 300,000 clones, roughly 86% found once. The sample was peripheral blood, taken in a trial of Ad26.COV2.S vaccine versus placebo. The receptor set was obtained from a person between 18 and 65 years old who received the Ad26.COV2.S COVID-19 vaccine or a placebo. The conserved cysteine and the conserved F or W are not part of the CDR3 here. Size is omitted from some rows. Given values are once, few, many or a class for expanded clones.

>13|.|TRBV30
AWSPQGTPGNTIY
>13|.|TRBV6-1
ASSPQGQGARGYT
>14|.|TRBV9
ASSVGGVPVTDTQY
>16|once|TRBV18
ASSPLLITAGGANVLT
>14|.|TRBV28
ASSLSGTGFEETQY
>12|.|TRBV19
ASRGQGVTDTQY
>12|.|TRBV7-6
ASSGQRGGRLEF
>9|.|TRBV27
ASSYYNEQF
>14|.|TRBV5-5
ASSLGWAVMNTEAF
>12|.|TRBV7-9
ASSLSSPGQPQH
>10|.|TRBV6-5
AIKTDSYGYT
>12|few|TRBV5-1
ASSLAGGSYEQY
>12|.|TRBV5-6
ASSTRSLNSPLH
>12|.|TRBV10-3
AISGTSGDNEQF
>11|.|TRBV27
ASSSVLNTEAF
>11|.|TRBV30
ASDRDAYNEQF
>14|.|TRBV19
ASSISGTAMNTEAF
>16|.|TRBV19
ASSIGQIAGGLYNEQF
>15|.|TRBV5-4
ASRSGNSNSGANVLT
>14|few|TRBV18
ASSPSGQGKNTEAF
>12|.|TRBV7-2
ASSSRQGSHEQY
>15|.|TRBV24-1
ATSDSGTSSRHGEQF
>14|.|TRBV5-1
ASSLASTGGSSPLH
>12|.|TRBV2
ASAVTPYNSPLH
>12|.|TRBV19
ASSMNLLNTEAF
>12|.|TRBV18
ASSGQIGADTQY
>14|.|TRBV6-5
ASSYSMGQGTDGYT
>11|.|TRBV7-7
ASSLATNEKLF
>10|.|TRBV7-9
ASVQGVGEAF
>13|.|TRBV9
ASSVSGESNQPQH
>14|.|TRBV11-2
ASSYGGSSGANVLT
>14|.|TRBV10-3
AISGPGTESGNTIY
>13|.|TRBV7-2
ASSLVGQKNTEAF
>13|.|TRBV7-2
ASSTLAGAHLEQY
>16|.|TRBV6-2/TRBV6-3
ASSYTLGGTEFNQPQH
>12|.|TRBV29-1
SVEDPLGRETQY
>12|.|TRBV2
ASSEDSLSYEQY
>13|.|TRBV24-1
ATQWTGPLSYEQY
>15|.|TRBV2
ASSESYSGQGYNGYT
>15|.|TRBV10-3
AISESRRAGTNYGYT
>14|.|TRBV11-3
ASSSPPSRPNEKLF
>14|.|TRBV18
ASSLSMQGATDTQY
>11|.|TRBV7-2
ASSFRESYGYT
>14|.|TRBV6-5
ASSSDRGRTGYGYT
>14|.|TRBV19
ASSHLRTNTGNTIY
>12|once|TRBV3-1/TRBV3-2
ASSQGKAGNTIY
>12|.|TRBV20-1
SASRTGSTDTQY
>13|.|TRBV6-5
ASSYSGTWGYEQY
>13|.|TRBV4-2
ASSQGRTGGVGYT